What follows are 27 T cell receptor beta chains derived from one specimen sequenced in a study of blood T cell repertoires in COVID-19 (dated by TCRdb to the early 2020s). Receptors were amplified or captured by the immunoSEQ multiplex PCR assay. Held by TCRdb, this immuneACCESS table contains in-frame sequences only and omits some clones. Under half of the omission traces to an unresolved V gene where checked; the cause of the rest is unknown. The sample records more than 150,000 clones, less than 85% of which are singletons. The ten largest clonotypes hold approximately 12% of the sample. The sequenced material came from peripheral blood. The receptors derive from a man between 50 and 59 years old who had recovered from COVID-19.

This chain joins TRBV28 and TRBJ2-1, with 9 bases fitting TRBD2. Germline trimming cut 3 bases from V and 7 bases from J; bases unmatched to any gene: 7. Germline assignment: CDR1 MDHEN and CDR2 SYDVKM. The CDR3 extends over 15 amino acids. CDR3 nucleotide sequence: TGTGCCAGCAGTTTGACCGGGACTAGCTTAAATGAGCAGTTCTTC. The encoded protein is CASSLTGTSLNEQFF.

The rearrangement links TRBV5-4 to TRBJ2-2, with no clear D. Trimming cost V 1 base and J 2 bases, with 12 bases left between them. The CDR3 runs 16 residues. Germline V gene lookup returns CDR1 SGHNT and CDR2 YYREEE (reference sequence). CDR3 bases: TGTGCCAGCAGCTTGTTTAGAATTGGTAACACCGGGGAGCTGTTTTTT. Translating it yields CASSLFRIGNTGELFF.

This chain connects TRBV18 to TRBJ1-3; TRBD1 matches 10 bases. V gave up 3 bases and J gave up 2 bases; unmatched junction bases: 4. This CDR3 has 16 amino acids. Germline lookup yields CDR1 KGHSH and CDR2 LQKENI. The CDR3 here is CASSPTGQGAGNTIYF. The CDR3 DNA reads TGTGCCAGCTCACCCACCGGACAGGGGGCTGGAAACACCATATATTTT.

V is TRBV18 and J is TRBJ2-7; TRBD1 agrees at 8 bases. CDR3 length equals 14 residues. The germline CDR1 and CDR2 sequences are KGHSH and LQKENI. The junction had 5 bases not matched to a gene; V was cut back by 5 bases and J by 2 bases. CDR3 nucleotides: TGTGCCAGCTCAATGACAGGGGCACCCTACGAGCAGTACTTC. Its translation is CASSMTGAPYEQYF.

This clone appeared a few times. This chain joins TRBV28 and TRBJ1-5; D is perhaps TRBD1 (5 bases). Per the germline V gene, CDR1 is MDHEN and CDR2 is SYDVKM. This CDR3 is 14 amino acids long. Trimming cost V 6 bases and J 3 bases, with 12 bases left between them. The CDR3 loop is CASSLGQPNQPQHF. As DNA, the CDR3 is TGTGCCAGCAGCCTGGGGCAGCCCAATCAGCCCCAGCATTTT.

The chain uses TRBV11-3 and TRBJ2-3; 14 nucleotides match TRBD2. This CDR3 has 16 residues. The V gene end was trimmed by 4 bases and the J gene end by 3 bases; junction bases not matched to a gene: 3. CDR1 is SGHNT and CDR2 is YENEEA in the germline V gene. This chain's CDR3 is CASSSGTSGSTDTQYF. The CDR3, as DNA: TGTGCCAGCAGCTCCGGGACTAGCGGGAGTACAGATACGCAGTATTTT.

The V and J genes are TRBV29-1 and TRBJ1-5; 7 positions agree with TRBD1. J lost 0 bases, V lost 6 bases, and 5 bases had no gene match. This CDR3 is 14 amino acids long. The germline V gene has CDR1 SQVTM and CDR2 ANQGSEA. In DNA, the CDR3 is TGCAGCGTCTTACAGGGGTTTAGCAATCAGCCCCAGCATTTT. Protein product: CSVLQGFSNQPQHF. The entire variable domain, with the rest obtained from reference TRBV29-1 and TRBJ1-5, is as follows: SAVISQKPSRDICQRGTSLTIQCQVDSQVTMMFWYRQQPGQSLTLIATANQGSEATYESGFVIDKFPISRPNLTFSTLTVSNMSPEDSSIYLCSVLQGFSNQPQHFGDGTRLSIL.

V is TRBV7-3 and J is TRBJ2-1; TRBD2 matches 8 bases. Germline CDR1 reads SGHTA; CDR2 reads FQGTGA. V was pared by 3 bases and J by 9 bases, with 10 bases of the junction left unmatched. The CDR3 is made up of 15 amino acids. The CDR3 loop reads CASSLRLAGLSEQFF. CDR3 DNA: TGTGCCAGCAGCTTGCGCCTAGCGGGCTTAAGTGAGCAGTTCTTC. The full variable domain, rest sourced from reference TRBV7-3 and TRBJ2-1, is GAGVSQTPSNKVTEKGKYVELRCDPISGHTALYWYRQSLGQGPEFLIYFQGTGAADDSGLPNDRFFAVRPEGSVSTLKIQRTERGDSAVYLCASSLRLAGLSEQFFGPGTRLTVL.

The CDR3 here is CASSIHYTGTGVYNEQFF. CDR3 sequence (DNA): TGTGCCAGCAGCATCCATTATACCGGGACAGGGGTATACAATGAGCAGTTCTTC. The chain is built from TRBV21-1 and TRBJ2-1; TRBD1 was called by the table and not checked on the DNA. TRBV21-1 is a listed pseudogene. The CDR3 runs to 18 residues.

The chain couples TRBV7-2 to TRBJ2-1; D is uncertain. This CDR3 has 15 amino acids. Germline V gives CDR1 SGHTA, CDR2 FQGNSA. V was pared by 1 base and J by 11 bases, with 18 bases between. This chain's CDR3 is CASSLGGSTVIKQFF. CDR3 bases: TGTGCCAGCAGCTTAGGAGGTTCGACCGTTATAAAGCAGTTCTTC.

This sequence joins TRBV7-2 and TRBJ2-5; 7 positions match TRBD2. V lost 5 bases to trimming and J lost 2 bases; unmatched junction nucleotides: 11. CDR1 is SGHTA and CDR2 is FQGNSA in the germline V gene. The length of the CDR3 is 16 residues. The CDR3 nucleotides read TGTGCCAGCAGCCAAATAGCGGGCGGGCCACAAGAGACCCAGTACTTC. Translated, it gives CASSQIAGGPQETQYF.

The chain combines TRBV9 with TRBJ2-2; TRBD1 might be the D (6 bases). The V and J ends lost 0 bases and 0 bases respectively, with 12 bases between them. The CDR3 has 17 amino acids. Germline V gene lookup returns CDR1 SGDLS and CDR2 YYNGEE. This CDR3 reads CASSVASGAPNTGELFF. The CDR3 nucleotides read TGTGCCAGCAGCGTAGCTTCAGGGGCGCCGAACACCGGGGAGCTGTTTTTT.

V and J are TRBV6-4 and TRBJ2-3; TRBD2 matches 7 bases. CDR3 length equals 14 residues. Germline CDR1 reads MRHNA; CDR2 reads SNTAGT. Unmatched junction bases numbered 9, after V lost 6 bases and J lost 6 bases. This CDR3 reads CASRRDYRGDTQYF. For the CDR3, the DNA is TGTGCCAGCAGGCGGGACTACCGGGGCGATACGCAGTATTTT.

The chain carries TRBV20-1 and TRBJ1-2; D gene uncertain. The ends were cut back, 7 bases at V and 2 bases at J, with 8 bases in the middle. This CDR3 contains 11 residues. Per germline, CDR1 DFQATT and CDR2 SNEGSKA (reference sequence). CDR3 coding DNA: TGCAGTGTCCAGGCGAACTATGGCTACACCTTC. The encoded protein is CSVQANYGYTF.

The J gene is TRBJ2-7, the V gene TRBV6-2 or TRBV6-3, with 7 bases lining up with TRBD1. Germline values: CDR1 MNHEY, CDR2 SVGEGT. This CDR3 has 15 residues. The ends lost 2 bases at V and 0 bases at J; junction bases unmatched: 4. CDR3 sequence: CASSYGQGVSYEQYF. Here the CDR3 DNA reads TGTGCCAGCAGTTACGGGCAGGGGGTCTCCTACGAGCAGTACTTC.

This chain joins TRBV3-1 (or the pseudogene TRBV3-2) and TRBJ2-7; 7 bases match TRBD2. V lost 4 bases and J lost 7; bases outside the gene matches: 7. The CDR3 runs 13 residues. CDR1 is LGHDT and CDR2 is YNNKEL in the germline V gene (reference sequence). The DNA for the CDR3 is TGTGCCAGCAGCCGGGACTATCCGTGGGAGCAGTACTTC. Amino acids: CASSRDYPWEQYF.

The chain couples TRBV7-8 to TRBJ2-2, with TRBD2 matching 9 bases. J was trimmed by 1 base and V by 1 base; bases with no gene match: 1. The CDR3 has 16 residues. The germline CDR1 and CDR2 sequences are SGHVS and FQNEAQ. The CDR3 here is CASSLVTSGNTGELFF. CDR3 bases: TGTGCCAGCAGCTTAGTGACTAGCGGGAACACCGGGGAGCTGTTTTTT.

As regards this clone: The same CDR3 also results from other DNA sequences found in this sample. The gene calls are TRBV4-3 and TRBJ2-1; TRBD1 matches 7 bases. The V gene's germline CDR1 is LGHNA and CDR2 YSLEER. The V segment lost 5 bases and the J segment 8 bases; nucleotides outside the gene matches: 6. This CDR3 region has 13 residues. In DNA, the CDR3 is TGCGCCAGCAGCTTAGACAGGGTCGATGAGCAGTTCTTC. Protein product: CASSLDRVDEQFF.

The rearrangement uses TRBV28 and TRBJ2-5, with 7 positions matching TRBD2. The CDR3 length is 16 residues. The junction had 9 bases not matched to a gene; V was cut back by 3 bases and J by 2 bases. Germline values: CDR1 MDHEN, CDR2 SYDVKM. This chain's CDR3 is CASSFPLASGQETQYF. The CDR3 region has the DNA TGTGCCAGCAGTTTTCCCCTGGCTAGCGGACAAGAGACCCAGTACTTC.

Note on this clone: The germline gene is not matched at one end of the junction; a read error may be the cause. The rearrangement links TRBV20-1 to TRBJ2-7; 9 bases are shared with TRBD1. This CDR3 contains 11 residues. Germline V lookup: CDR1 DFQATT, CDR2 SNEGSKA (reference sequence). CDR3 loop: CSARRDREPNF. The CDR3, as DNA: TGCAGTGCTAGGAGGGACAGGGAGCCTAACTTC.

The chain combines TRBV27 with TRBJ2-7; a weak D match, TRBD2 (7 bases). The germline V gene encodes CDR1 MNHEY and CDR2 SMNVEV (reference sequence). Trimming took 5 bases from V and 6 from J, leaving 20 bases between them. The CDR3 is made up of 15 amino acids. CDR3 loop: CASSRARGGFREQYF. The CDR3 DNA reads TGTGCCAGCAGTCGGGCAAGGGGGGGATTTCGCGAGCAGTACTTC.

In nucleotides, the CDR3 is TGTGCCAGCAGTACAGGGCTAGGTTCCGATGAAAAACTGTTTTTT. As protein: CASSTGLGSDEKLFF. This chain connects TRBV5-4 to TRBJ1-4; the D gene is possibly TRBD1 (6 bases). V shed 5 bases and J shed 6 bases, with 17 bases lying between them. CDR1 and CDR2 from the germline V gene are SGHNT and YYREEE (reference sequence). The CDR3 is 15 amino acids.

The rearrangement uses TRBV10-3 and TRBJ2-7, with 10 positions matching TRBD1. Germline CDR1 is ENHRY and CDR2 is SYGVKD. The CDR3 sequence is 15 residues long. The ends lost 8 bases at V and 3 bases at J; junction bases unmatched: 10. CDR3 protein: CAIGKSGTGVYEQYF. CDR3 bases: TGTGCCATCGGGAAATCCGGGACAGGGGTCTACGAGCAGTACTTC.

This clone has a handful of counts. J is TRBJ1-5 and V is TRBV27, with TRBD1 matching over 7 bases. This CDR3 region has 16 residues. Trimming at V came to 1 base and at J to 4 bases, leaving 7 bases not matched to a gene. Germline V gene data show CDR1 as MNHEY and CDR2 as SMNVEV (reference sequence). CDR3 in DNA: TGTGCCAGCAGTTTATTATCAGGGGGTCGGAATCAGCCCCAGCATTTT. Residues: CASSLLSGGRNQPQHF.

The DNA of the CDR3 is TGCAGCGTCCTTCCGGGTATTGGCTATGGCTACACCTTC. It translates to CSVLPGIGYGYTF. The chain carries TRBV29-1 and TRBJ1-2; D not resolved. Trimming took off 6 bases at V and 4 bases at J, with 15 bases between the two ends. Germline V gene sequence: CDR1 SQVTM, CDR2 ANQGSEA. The CDR3 sequence is 13 residues long.

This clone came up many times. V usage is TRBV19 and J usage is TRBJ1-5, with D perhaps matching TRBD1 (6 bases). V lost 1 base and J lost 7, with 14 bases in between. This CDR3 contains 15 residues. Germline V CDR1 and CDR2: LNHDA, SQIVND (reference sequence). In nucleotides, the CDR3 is TGTGCCAGTAGTATAGGGACACAGGGTGGGCAGCCCCAGCATTTT. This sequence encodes CASSIGTQGGQPQHF.

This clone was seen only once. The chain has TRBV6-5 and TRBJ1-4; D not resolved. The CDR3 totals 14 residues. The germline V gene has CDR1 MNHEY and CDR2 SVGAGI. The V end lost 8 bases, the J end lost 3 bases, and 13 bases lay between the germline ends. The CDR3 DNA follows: TGTGCCAGCCGCCCTATCGGGGCTAATGAAAAACTGTTTTTT. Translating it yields CASRPIGANEKLFF.